These 27 T cell receptor beta chains were all obtained from the same sample, sequenced in a study of beta chain features in type 1 diabetes. Investigators reverse transcribed all isolated RNA, so they sequenced expressed TCRB transcripts. Clones were sequenced by immunoSEQ multiplex PCR, and TCRdb holds only the in-frame ones, with some missing. The sample holds about 220,000 clones, roughly a tenth seen once. Sequencing used central memory CD4+ T cells from blood. The source is a man between 18 and 35 years old in good health.

The genes are TRBV29-1 and TRBJ1-2; D ambiguous. Trimming took off 2 bases at V and 8 bases at J, with 6 bases between the two ends. CDR3 length equals 10 residues. The germline CDR1 and CDR2 sequences are SQVTM and ANQGSEA. The CDR3 nucleotides are TGCAGCGTTGAAAGGGTGGGCTACACCTTC. Translated: CSVERVGYTF.

The rearrangement joins TRBV6-1 to TRBJ2-1, with 8 bases aligning to TRBD1. From germline, CDR1 is MNHNS and CDR2 SASEGT. V gave up 0 bases and J gave up 4 bases; unmatched junction bases: 5. The CDR3 covers 16 residues. Written as DNA, the CDR3 is TGTGCCAGCAGTGAAGCGGGCAGGGGGCCTTACAATGAGCAGTTCTTC. Amino acids: CASSEAGRGPYNEQFF.

Ten or more counts support this clone. The CDR3 nucleotides read TGCGCCAGCAGCCAAGAGAGCGGGAGTAATAATGAGCAGTTCTTC. It codes for CASSQESGSNNEQFF. The chain carries TRBV4-3 and TRBJ2-1; 8 bases are shared with TRBD2. This CDR3 spans 15 amino acids. Germline V lookup: CDR1 LGHNA, CDR2 YSLEER. V lost 0 bases to trimming and J lost 7 bases; unmatched junction nucleotides: 5.

The V gene is TRBV4-2, the J gene TRBJ2-3, with 10 bases matching TRBD2. Per germline, CDR1 LGHNA and CDR2 YNFKEQ. Trimming removed 4 bases from V and 0 bases from J; junction bases left unmatched: 4. The length of the CDR3 is 16 residues. The CDR3 loop is CASSRGLAESTDTQYF. The CDR3, as DNA: TGTGCCAGCAGCCGCGGACTAGCGGAGAGCACAGATACGCAGTATTTT.

At least ten counts were recorded for this clone. The chain is built from TRBV11-2 and TRBJ2-4; no reliable D call. This CDR3 is 15 amino acids long. Germline CDR1 is SGHAT and CDR2 is FQNNGV. V shed 4 bases and J shed 0 bases, with 10 bases lying between them. Here the CDR3 DNA reads TGTGCCAGCAGCTCCCCCGCGGCAGCCAAAAACATTCAGTACTTC. Its protein product is CASSSPAAAKNIQYF.

The table lists this clone with many counts. The chain combines TRBV15 with TRBJ2-7; 11 bases map to TRBD2. Trimming took 1 base from V and 5 from J; bases not matched to a gene: 7. CDR3 size: 16 residues. The germline V gene encodes CDR1 LNHNV and CDR2 YYDKDF (reference sequence). This CDR3 reads CATSRGTSGSVDEQYF. In DNA, the CDR3 is TGTGCCACCAGCAGAGGAACTAGCGGGAGTGTCGACGAGCAGTACTTC.

This clone has a handful of counts. The rearrangement joins TRBV5-1 to TRBJ2-1; D gene ambiguous. Per germline, CDR1 SGHRS and CDR2 YFSETQ. V was pared by 0 bases and J by 8 bases, with 9 bases between. The CDR3 contains 13 residues. CDR3 nucleotide sequence: TGCGCCAGCAGCTTGGGTCCCTGGGATGAGCAGTTCTTC. Translated: CASSLGPWDEQFF.

The rearrangement joins TRBV6-1 to TRBJ1-5; D uncertain. The CDR3 totals 15 residues. Between the trimmed V and J ends, which lost 1 base and 1 base, there was a span of 8 bases. Germline V gene data show CDR1 as MNHNS and CDR2 as SASEGT. The CDR3 DNA follows: TGTGCCAGCAGTGAAGGCAGCCGGAGCAATCAGCCCCAGCATTTT. Translating it yields CASSEGSRSNQPQHF.

This clone was detected only a few times. The chain uses TRBV7-2 and TRBJ2-7, with 7 bases lining up with TRBD1. CDR1 and CDR2 (germline): SGHTA, FQGNSA. The CDR3 sequence is 14 residues long. Trimming took 5 bases from V and 6 from J; bases not matched to a gene: 10. The CDR3 nucleotides read TGTGCCAGCAGCGTTCGACAGGGTCGGCGCGAGCAGTACTTC. Its translation: CASSVRQGRREQYF.

This clone was detected ten times or more. The V call is TRBV19, the J call TRBJ1-4; the match to TRBD1 covers 7 bases. Looked up from germline, CDR1 is LNHDA and CDR2 is SQIVND (reference sequence). The V and J ends lost 4 bases and 5 bases, in that order; junction bases with no gene match: 7. The CDR3 contains 15 residues. The CDR3 region is CASSTRDRRNEKLFF. As DNA, the CDR3 is TGTGCCAGTAGTACACGGGACAGAAGGAATGAAAAACTGTTTTTT.

In its sample, this clone was seen a few times. The chain has TRBV2 and TRBJ1-1; D is unresolved. With 7 bases removed from V and 0 bases from J, the gap between germline ends came to 9 bases. The germline V gene encodes CDR1 SNHLY and CDR2 FYNNEI. The CDR3 has 13 residues. CDR3 DNA: TGTGCCAGCAAGGTACCTCTGAACACTGAAGCTTTCTTT. Translated: CASKVPLNTEAFF.

The chain combines TRBV7-9 with TRBJ2-3; TRBD2 aligns across 8 bases. Germline V gene lookup returns CDR1 SEHNR and CDR2 FQNEAQ (reference sequence). V lost 7 bases and J lost 1; bases outside the gene matches: 7. The CDR3 loop spans 15 amino acids. The CDR3 DNA reads TGTGCCAGCACCTTCCAGACTAGCGGCACAGATACGCAGTATTTT. Amino acid sequence: CASTFQTSGTDTQYF.

The V and J genes are TRBV2 and TRBJ1-4, with unresolved D. The V end lost 0 bases, the J end lost 0 bases, and 11 bases lay between the germline ends. The CDR3 contains 17 residues. Germline V gene lookup returns CDR1 SNHLY and CDR2 FYNNEI. In DNA form, the CDR3 reads TGTGCCAGCAGTGAAGCAAGAACTCAATCAACTAATGAAAAACTGTTTTTT. Amino acid sequence: CASSEARTQSTNEKLFF.

This clone has just a few counts. V and J are TRBV9 and TRBJ2-7, with 10 nucleotides matching TRBD2. Germline lookup yields CDR1 SGDLS and CDR2 YYNGEE. There are 15 residues in the CDR3. Trimming removed 0 bases from V and 5 bases from J; junction bases left unmatched: 5. CDR3 residues: CASSVAPGLANEQYF. For the CDR3, the DNA is TGTGCCAGCAGCGTAGCCCCGGGACTAGCGAACGAGCAGTACTTC.

J is TRBJ2-5 and V is TRBV4-1; 15 positions match TRBD2. V was pared by 1 base and J by 4 bases, with 1 base of the junction left unmatched. This CDR3 region has 16 residues. Germline assignment: CDR1 MGHRA and CDR2 YSYEKL. Here the CDR3 DNA reads TGCGCCAGCAGCCAAGGGACTAGCGGGAGGGCAGAGACCCAGTACTTC. Amino acid sequence: CASSQGTSGRAETQYF.

In this sample, this clone turned up many times. The rearrangement uses TRBV5-4 and TRBJ2-1, with 7 bases that match TRBD2. The CDR3 extends over 16 amino acids. The junction had 6 bases not matched to a gene; V was cut back by 0 bases and J by 3 bases. Per the germline V gene, CDR1 is SGHNT and CDR2 is YYREEE (reference sequence). DNA of the CDR3: TGTGCCAGCAGCTTGGTTCGAGCGGGATTCTACAATGAGCAGTTCTTC. Amino acid sequence: CASSLVRAGFYNEQFF.

The chain is built from TRBV7-2 and TRBJ1-4; 10 bases fit TRBD1. CDR1 and CDR2 (germline): SGHTA, FQGNSA. This CDR3 has 14 residues. Unmatched junction bases numbered 4, after V lost 5 bases and J lost 7 bases. The CDR3 nucleotides are TGTGCCAGCAGCAGACAGGGGGCGGGTGAAAAACTGTTTTTT. As protein: CASSRQGAGEKLFF.

CDR3 protein: CATRSWRNEQFF. The CDR3 nucleotides read TGTGCCACCAGGTCTTGGAGGAATGAGCAGTTCTTC. V gene TRBV15 combines with J gene TRBJ2-1; weak D call: TRBD2 (5 bases). This CDR3 has 12 amino acids. Trimming removed 6 bases from V and 7 bases from J, with 10 bases in between. Per germline, CDR1 LNHNV and CDR2 YYDKDF (reference sequence).

This clone was seen a few times. The chain uses TRBV5-1 and TRBJ2-7; D is perhaps TRBD1 (6 bases). The CDR3 totals 15 residues. Germline values: CDR1 SGHRS, CDR2 YFSETQ. Trimming removed 4 bases from V and 5 bases from J, with 19 bases in between. CDR3 nucleotide sequence: TGCGCCAGCAGCACCCAGGGGCCCCCTCTAGACGAGCAGTACTTC. This translates into CASSTQGPPLDEQYF.

This clone was observed many times. CDR3 amino acids: CASSQTSGPGETQYF. CDR3 nucleotide sequence: TGCGCCAGCAGCCAGACTAGCGGACCAGGGGAGACCCAGTACTTC. This rearrangement joins TRBV4-3 to TRBJ2-5, with 9 bases that match TRBD2. V was clipped by 3 bases and J by 5 bases; unmatched bases: 7. This CDR3 contains 15 residues. In germline, CDR1 is LGHNA, CDR2 YSLEER.

The CDR3 region is CTRSHVATEQFF. Here the CDR3 DNA reads TGCACCAGAAGCCACGTAGCTACTGAGCAGTTCTTC. This chain links TRBV1 with TRBJ2-1; the table's D call TRBD2 went unverified against the DNA. TRBV1 is an annotated pseudogene. This CDR3 is 12 amino acids long.

The chain is built from TRBV7-9 and TRBJ2-7; 7 bases align to TRBD2. Germline CDR1 is SEHNR and CDR2 is FQNEAQ (reference sequence). The CDR3 loop spans 15 amino acids. The V segment lost 5 bases and the J segment 7 bases; nucleotides outside the gene matches: 14. CDR3: CASSLRLGGTGEQYF. The DNA for the CDR3 is TGTGCCAGCAGCCTCCGCTTGGGGGGGACTGGAGAGCAGTACTTC.

On this clone itself: This may come from a read error, since a much larger clone is one base off. The chain joins TRBV30 to TRBJ1-1; D call uncertain. The CDR3 loop spans 15 amino acids. From germline, CDR1 is GTSNPN and CDR2 SVGIG (reference sequence). The CDR3 coding sequence is TGTGCCTTGAGTGTAAAGTACGGGGTGAACACTGAAGCTTTCTTT. As protein: CALSVKYGVNTEAFF.

This clone has just a few counts. The chain links TRBV6-5 to TRBJ2-2; possibly TRBD2 for D (5 bases). Trimming left V 2 bases short and J 4 bases short, with 8 bases between. The germline V gene has CDR1 MNHEY and CDR2 SVGAGI. The CDR3 consists of 14 residues. This chain's CDR3 is CASSYRESTGELFF. CDR3 DNA sequence: TGTGCCAGCAGTTACAGGGAGAGCACCGGGGAGCTGTTTTTT.

The chain carries TRBV6-1 and TRBJ2-7, with D unclear. This CDR3 region has 13 residues. Germline loops: CDR1 MNHNS, CDR2 SASEGT. The V gene lost 0 bases and the J gene lost 6 bases, with 9 bases spanning the gap. The CDR3 region is CASSEALQFEQYF. The CDR3 DNA reads as TGTGCCAGCAGTGAAGCGCTTCAGTTCGAGCAGTACTTC.

This clone was picked up a small number of times. V and J are TRBV18 and TRBJ2-5; 7 positions agree with TRBD1. CDR3 length: 15 amino acids. The V gene end was trimmed by 2 bases and the J gene end by 1 base; junction bases not matched to a gene: 4. Germline V gene data show CDR1 as KGHSH and CDR2 as LQKENI. Here the CDR3 reads CASSPSDRAQETQYF. The CDR3 DNA follows: TGTGCCAGCTCACCAAGCGACAGGGCCCAAGAGACCCAGTACTTC.

This clone showed up just a few times. This chain joins TRBV13 and TRBJ2-1; no reliable D call. V was clipped by 5 bases and J by 4 bases, with 15 bases between them. The CDR3 contains 15 residues. In germline, CDR1 is PRHDT, CDR2 FYEKMQ (reference sequence). The CDR3 DNA follows: TGTGCCAGCAGCCCAGGCTTAACCTGGTACAATGAGCAGTTCTTC. It translates to CASSPGLTWYNEQFF.